This entry concerns a single TCR beta chain. Its target antigen remains unknown. Per-base quality was not reported, and no clone a single base away is much larger than it. This entry is derived from a study of cytomegalovirus exposure and HLA in healthy donors (dated by TCRdb to about 2017). For context, the study as a whole: An earlier analysis of a few hundred of the donors reported 276 Gb of sequence data and 95 million to 140 million unique TCR beta sequences obtained from about 179 million T cells. The genetic ancestry cluster associated with self-reported Caucasian donors included 81% of the approximately 410 genotyped donors. The T cell repertoires of 550 to 850 subjects were profiled by immunosequencing and related to cytomegalovirus serostatus. To predict cytomegalovirus infection status, the study brought together high-throughput TCR immunosequencing, statistical association of individual TCRs with disease status, and machine learning. All discovery cohort repertoires had been generated on a single sequencing platform. The number of typed donors differed by locus: roughly 629-640 for A, B, C, DRB1 and DQB1; about 520 for DQA1; 606 for DPA1; and around 470 for DPB1. Approximately 300 gigabases of sequencing data and 70 million to 100 million unique TCR sequences made up an early release that covered approximately 620 HLA-typed donors. Roughly five DR-DQ haplotypes were handled as single units for association and clustering because linkage in the cohort was strong. In the later analysis, no new phenotypic data were used to find candidate immune exposures; instead, reliance was placed on TCR beta sequences and their occurrence across donors. Class I and class II HLA loci were covered by the typing at four-digit resolution. The study aimed to test whether cataloging public T cell receptors could reveal signatures of past pathogen exposure. On average, 235,054 unique TCR beta nucleotide sequences were sequenced per donor among 350 to 400 genotyped donors of the cohort, with 15% to 20% of those sequences being non-productive. An earlier analysis of 587 of the donors applied high-throughput TCR beta sequencing to assess whether each TCR beta V gene segment acted as functional or pseudogenic. In a later analysis, previously published TCR beta repertoires from several hundred donors were re-analyzed and high-resolution HLA genotyping was added so that TCR occurrence patterns could be studied. In addition to the first cohort of roughly 700 subjects, a separate validation cohort of 120 different subjects was used. In a later genetic analysis, genome-wide SNP genotypes for about 65% of the 666 donors were used, and that subset was treated as a discovery cohort. Donor age, sex, ethnicity and CMV serostatus were compiled together with the repertoire data.

The cohort was made up of around 720 healthy bone marrow donors. All cohort members were sampled while nominally healthy, although unrecorded immune exposures were likely present. The donor was CMV seronegative and belonged to the group of 380 or so seronegative cohort members. Every donor gave a peripheral blood sample, and the peripheral blood mononuclear cells from that sample were used for TCR beta sequencing. Genomic DNA was extracted from the blood cell samples with the Qiagen DNeasy Blood Extraction Kit. Overall study results and their limits: Because some donors lacked HLA typing at each locus, the association tests relied only on the typed subset. The classifier was reported to diagnose cytomegalovirus status with high specificity and sensitivity in both the original cohort and the validation cohort. In an earlier analysis of under 600 of the donors, most TCR beta V segments were observed in productive rearrangements about 87% or about 30% of the time, broadly matching IMGT annotations. Strong co-occurrence of HLA alleles, especially DR and DQ, made assigning TCR associations to individual alleles difficult. At a false discovery rate of 0.05, a later analysis linked approximately 18,000 TCR beta sequences to specific HLA alleles. The cohort was sequenced for TCR beta chains only, and without alpha or paired-chain data the features that could be detected were limited. In a later analysis, the rate of TCR association differed among HLA loci, with DRB1 alleles having the most associated TCRs and HLA-C alleles having the fewest. Compared with equally common non-associated chains, HLA-associated TCR beta chains in a later analysis were more clonally expanded and had lower generation probabilities. Because the 87-base-pair reads could not distinguish some IMGT-functional V segments, including TRBV6-2 and TRBV6-3, those segments were excluded. V-gene and J-gene trimming of TCR beta chains was associated with a missense DCLRE1C variant in a later genetic analysis, and the association was replicated in an independent cohort. In vitro tests confirmed that a few of the cytomegalovirus-associated TCR beta chains recognize cytomegalovirus antigens. Most CMV-associated TCR beta chains appeared to be HLA-restricted in a later analysis, and the HLA associations seemed to be driven largely by CMV exposure. Correlated functional status among segregating V segments might reflect linkage disequilibrium, but an unknown experimental factor could not be ruled out. According to the authors, the approach could potentially be generalized to other disease states and immunological phenotypes. Across donors, most TCR sequences were observed very rarely, whereas some public TCRs were present in many individuals. A later genetic analysis reported fewer N-insertions in productive TCRs among donors in an Asian-associated ancestry cluster than the roughly 620-donor mean. A cluster of highly shared sequence variants was judged likely to represent a technical artifact of the sequencing pipeline. Immune exposure information for the cohort was limited to CMV serostatus. Roughly uniform sequencing depth across donors was assumed in presence/absence analyses, although this assumption may not hold. A further reported finding was that TCR beta sequences accurately predicted the HLA-A and HLA-B alleles for most subjects in the first cohort. A later analysis reported that several top co-occurrence clusters appeared linked to parvovirus B19, influenza, CMV and Epstein-Barr virus. Because counts were too low, more than 15 rarely observed V segments, including chromosome 9 orphons, were left out of the earlier analysis of a few hundred of the donors. The study gave a list of some 150 TCR beta chains associated with cytomegalovirus.

Libraries were constructed by the immunoSEQ multiplex PCR assay. For the multiplex PCR, a mixture combining 60 forward primers for TCR Vbeta segments and 13 reverse primers for TCR Jbeta segments was used. The CDR3 region of rearranged TCR beta genes was amplified from genomic DNA with a multiplex PCR assay. The amplified TCR beta libraries were sequenced on the Illumina HiSeq System as 87-base-pair reads. The study's own analysis went as follows. A later analysis tallied tens of millions of unique TCR beta chains across the approximately 670 repertoires, and approximately 11 million of those chains were shared by two or more donors. Raw reads were error-corrected and collapsed into unique sequences with a nearest-neighbor algorithm that merged closely related sequences to remove PCR and sequencing errors. V, D and J gene segments were assigned by aligning CDR3 sequences to IMGT reference sequences. For a sequence to be retained, at least a six-nucleotide match to both a V gene segment and a J gene segment was required. A rearrangement counted as productive if the CDR3 had no stop codons and remained in frame with V and J, and every other rearrangement counted as non-productive. Following IMGT convention, CDR3 was defined as the stretch from the second conserved V-encoded cysteine to the conserved J-encoded phenylalanine. The earlier analysis of some 600 of the donors excluded sequences that lacked an unambiguous match to a single V gene segment. In an earlier analysis of more than 500 of the donors, a V segment was called functional when productive rearrangements were above 56.7%, and segregating when the standard deviation between donors exceeded 5%. A statistical classification framework was built to diagnose cytomegalovirus status from the catalog of TCR beta chain sequences. V and J gene assignment, in a later analysis, came from comparing TCR nucleotide sequences with IMGT/GENE-DB human TR gene sequences. The TCRdist pipeline was used in a later analysis to assign CDR3 sequences and most-parsimonious VDJ recombination scenarios. In a later analysis, each TCR beta chain was defined by its CDR3 amino acid sequence together with its V-gene family, and reads lacking a unique V-gene family were excluded. To address suspected cross-contamination and a sequencing artifact, a later analysis removed approximately 600 highly shared, low-generation-probability nucleotide sequences. A later analysis calculated a clonal expansion index for each public chain from normalized within-repertoire ranks of inferred template counts. Generation probabilities in a later analysis came from a VDJ recombination model fitted to out-of-frame rearrangements, and those results were checked against IGoR. In a later analysis, TCR-TCR, TCR-HLA and TCR-CMV co-occurrence was scored with hypergeometric tests, and a repertoire-size bias correction was applied to TCR pairs. A later analysis estimated false discovery rates by permuting HLA or CMV assignments 20 times. In a later analysis, co-occurring TCRs were grouped with DBSCAN, and TCRdist sequence similarity was added when clustering was performed within HLA-allele-positive subsets. For co-occurrence clustering, repertoires with fewer than 30,000 or more than 120,000 public chains were excluded, along with five or six repertoires with anomalous nucleotide sharing. In TCRdb, the immuneACCESS table is reduced to in-frame sequences with V and J assigned. These tables do not hold every clone; where another copy was compared, an unresolved V gene accounts for under half, and the others remain unexplained. The DNA was the basis for D and trimming; V, J and clone size are from that table. Across this sample there are approximately 130,000 clones, with 75% to 85% seen only once. Around 1.2% of the sample lies in the top ten.

Including the terminal cysteine and phenylalanine, the CDR3 comprises 14 residues. Only the CDR3 region is kept as DNA, spanning 42 bases read in frame from base 1. Ends trimmed: V by 2 bases, J by 1 base; bases unmatched to a gene: 2. CDR1 and CDR2, per the germline V gene, are SQVTM and ANQGSEA. The specimen was PBMCs. The chain joins TRBV29-1 to TRBJ2-3, with TRBD1 identical over 8 junction bases. The source is a girl aged 2 to 10 in good health and CMV-seronegative. The sequence in DNA is TGCAGCGTTGAAACAGGGGGTGGCACAGATACGCAGTATTTT. It translates as CSVETGGGTDTQYF.